Listed below are T cell receptor beta chains from one sample, sequenced in a study of a mutant IDH1 vaccine in newly diagnosed glioma. Data came from immunoSEQ multiplex PCR; TCRdb stores just in-frame clones and leaves some out. The repertoire holds roughly 39,000 clones, 70% to 90% seen once, with around 1.7% in the top ten. Antigens for these TCRs are unknown. Specimen: PBMCs, collected from a glioma patient whose treatment included an IDH1 peptide vaccine. The receptors stem from a man in his forties with glioma. CDR3s include the opening cysteine and the closing phenylalanine or tryptophan. Fields, in order: J gene, clone size, V gene, D gene, CDR3 protein, CDR3 DNA. The D gene is left open where the match is weak. Rows give clone size only sometimes, using once, few, many, or a class for an expanded clone.

j_call: TRBJ1-2
clone_size: -
v_call: TRBV19
d_call: -
cdr3_aa: CASSPQGQWGGYTF
cdr3_nt: TGTGCCAGTAGTCCCCAAGGACAGTGGGGTGGCTACACCTTC

j_call: TRBJ1-1
clone_size: few
v_call: TRBV29-1
d_call: TRBD1
cdr3_aa: CSGRQGEIEAFF
cdr3_nt: TGCAGCGGTCGACAGGGGGAGATTGAAGCTTTCTTT

j_call: TRBJ2-1
clone_size: -
v_call: TRBV6-4
d_call: TRBD2
cdr3_aa: CASSDARLAGDSYNEQFF
cdr3_nt: TGTGCCAGCAGTGACGCCAGACTAGCGGGAGACTCCTACAATGAGCAGTTCTTC

j_call: TRBJ2-1
clone_size: few
v_call: TRBV6-5
d_call: TRBD2
cdr3_aa: CASSLFGTGGVNEQFF
cdr3_nt: TGTGCCAGCAGTTTATTCGGGACGGGAGGAGTCAATGAGCAGTTCTTC

j_call: TRBJ1-1
clone_size: -
v_call: TRBV4-1
d_call: -
cdr3_aa: CASSQDIQGYTEAFF
cdr3_nt: TGCGCCAGCAGCCAAGATATACAGGGATACACTGAAGCTTTCTTT

j_call: TRBJ1-2
clone_size: -
v_call: TRBV7-6
d_call: TRBD1
cdr3_aa: CASSLLDRGRDYGYTF
cdr3_nt: TGTGCCAGCAGCCTCCTTGACAGGGGGCGGGACTATGGCTACACCTTC

j_call: TRBJ2-3
clone_size: -
v_call: TRBV19
d_call: TRBD1
cdr3_aa: CASSADRVLSQYF
cdr3_nt: TGTGCCAGTAGTGCAGACAGGGTTCTGTCGCAGTATTTT

j_call: TRBJ2-1
clone_size: -
v_call: TRBV6-5
d_call: -
cdr3_aa: CASSRQSSNEQFF
cdr3_nt: TGTGCCAGCAGTAGACAAAGCAGCAATGAGCAGTTCTTC

j_call: TRBJ2-2
clone_size: -
v_call: TRBV5-6
d_call: -
cdr3_aa: CASSFLGRGSGELFF
cdr3_nt: TGTGCCAGCAGCTTCTTGGGCAGGGGTTCCGGGGAGCTGTTTTTT

j_call: TRBJ1-2
clone_size: -
v_call: TRBV7-2
d_call: -
cdr3_aa: CASSQDGLDGYTF
cdr3_nt: TGTGCCAGCAGCCAGGACGGACTCGATGGCTACACCTTC

j_call: TRBJ2-1
clone_size: -
v_call: TRBV6-4
d_call: -
cdr3_aa: CASSNHNEQFF
cdr3_nt: TGTGCCAGCAGCAACCACAATGAGCAGTTCTTC

j_call: TRBJ2-2
clone_size: -
v_call: TRBV7-3
d_call: TRBD2
cdr3_aa: CASSLAGGNTGELFF
cdr3_nt: TGTGCCAGCAGCCTAGCGGGAGGGAACACCGGGGAGCTGTTTTTT

j_call: TRBJ2-4
clone_size: -
v_call: TRBV5-4
d_call: -
cdr3_aa: CASSLARGVSKNIQYF
cdr3_nt: TGTGCCAGCAGCTTGGCAAGGGGGGTGAGCAAAAACATTCAGTACTTC

j_call: TRBJ1-5
clone_size: -
v_call: TRBV6-5
d_call: -
cdr3_aa: CASSYSGDQPQHF
cdr3_nt: TGTGCCAGCAGTTACTCGGGAGATCAGCCCCAGCATTTT

j_call: TRBJ2-3
clone_size: few
v_call: TRBV7-2
d_call: -
cdr3_aa: CASSLSQKRAAGEQYF
cdr3_nt: TGTGCCAGCAGCTTAAGTCAAAAGAGAGCTGCGGGCGAGCAGTATTTT

j_call: TRBJ2-5
clone_size: -
v_call: TRBV28
d_call: TRBD2
cdr3_aa: CASSPGLAGGSQYF
cdr3_nt: TGTGCCAGCAGCCCTGGACTAGCGGGAGGTTCCCAGTACTTC